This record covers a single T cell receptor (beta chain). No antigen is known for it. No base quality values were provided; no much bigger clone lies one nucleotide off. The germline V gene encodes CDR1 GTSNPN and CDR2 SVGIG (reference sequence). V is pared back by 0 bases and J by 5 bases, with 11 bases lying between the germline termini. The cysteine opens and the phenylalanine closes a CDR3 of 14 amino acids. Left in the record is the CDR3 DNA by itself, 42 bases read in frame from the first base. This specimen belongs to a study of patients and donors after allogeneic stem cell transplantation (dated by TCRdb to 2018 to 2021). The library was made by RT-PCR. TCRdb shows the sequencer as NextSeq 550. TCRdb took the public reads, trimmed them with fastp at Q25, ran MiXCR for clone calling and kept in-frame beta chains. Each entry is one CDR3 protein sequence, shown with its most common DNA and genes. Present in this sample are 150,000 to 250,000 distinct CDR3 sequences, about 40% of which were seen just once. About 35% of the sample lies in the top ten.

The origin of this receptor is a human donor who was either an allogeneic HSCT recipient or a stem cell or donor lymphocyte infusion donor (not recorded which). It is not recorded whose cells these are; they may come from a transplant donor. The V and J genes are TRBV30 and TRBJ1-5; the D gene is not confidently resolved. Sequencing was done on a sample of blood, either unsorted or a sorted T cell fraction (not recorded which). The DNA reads TGTGCCTGGAGTGTACCATGGGGAGATCAGCCCCAGCATTTT. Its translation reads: CAWSVPWGDQPQHF.